The clone carrying this T cell receptor beta chain was detected a few times. The germline V gene encodes CDR1 MNHEY and CDR2 SVGAGI. The CDR3 is 14 amino acids. Trimming shortened V by 6 bases and J by 7 bases, and 15 bases separated the two germline ends. One entry per CDR3 protein results from TCRdb running MiXCR on the 5' RACE reads. Of tens of thousands of distinct CDR3 sequences listed, less than 30% are singletons. The sample was memory CD4+ T cells sorted from a lymph node. Subset in this sample: memory CD4+ T cells, CD4+CD45RO+CD25-. This clonotype was sampled from a female donor with breast cancer. The chain links TRBV6-5 to TRBJ1-4; possible D gene TRBD1, 6 bases. CDR3 coding DNA: TGTGCCAGCAGCTCCCAGGGGTTCAGTGAAAAACTGTTTTTT. Protein: CASSSQGFSEKLFF.